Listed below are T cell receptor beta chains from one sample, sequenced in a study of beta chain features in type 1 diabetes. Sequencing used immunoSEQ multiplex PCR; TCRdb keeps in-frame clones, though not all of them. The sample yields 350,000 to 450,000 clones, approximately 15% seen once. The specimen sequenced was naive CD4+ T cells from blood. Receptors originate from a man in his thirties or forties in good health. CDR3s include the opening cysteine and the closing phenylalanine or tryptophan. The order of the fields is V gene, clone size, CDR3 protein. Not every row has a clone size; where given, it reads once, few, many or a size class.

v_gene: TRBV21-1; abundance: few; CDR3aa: CASSKFSRGKTYNEQFF
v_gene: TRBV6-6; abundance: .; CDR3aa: CASSYGRAQYF
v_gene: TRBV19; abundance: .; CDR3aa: CASSIGTDYGYTF
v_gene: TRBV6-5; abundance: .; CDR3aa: CASRRGIDSPLHF
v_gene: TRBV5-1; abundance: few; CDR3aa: CASSLAMRALSTDTQYF
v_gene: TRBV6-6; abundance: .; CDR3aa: CASSYPGTKAKNIQYF
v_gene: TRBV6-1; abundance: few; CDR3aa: CASSQDRVGSRYNSPLHF
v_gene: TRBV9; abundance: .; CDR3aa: CASSVASGRPLETQYF
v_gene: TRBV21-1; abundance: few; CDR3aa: CASSKRGWGYQETQYF
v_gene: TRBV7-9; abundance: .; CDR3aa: CASSPRGGGYEQYF
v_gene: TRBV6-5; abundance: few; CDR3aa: CASRGPRVETQYF
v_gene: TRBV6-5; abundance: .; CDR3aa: CASSYLQGVNTEAFF
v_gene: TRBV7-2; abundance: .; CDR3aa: CASSLAGGQSYEQYF
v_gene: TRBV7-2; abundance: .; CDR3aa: CASSFPTSVTGELFF
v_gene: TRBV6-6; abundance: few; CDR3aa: CASNKQGSVTEAFF
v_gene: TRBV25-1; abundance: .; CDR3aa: CASSEGGEGALHF
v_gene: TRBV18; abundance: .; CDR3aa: CASQTSGSYNEQFF
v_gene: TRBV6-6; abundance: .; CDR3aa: CASSYRLSGTEAFF
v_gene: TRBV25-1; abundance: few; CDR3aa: CASSDDSVWTYEQYF
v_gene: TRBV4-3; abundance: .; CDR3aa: CASSQAGTGSTQYF
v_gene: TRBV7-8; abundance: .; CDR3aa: CASSPRGADRVVQPQHF
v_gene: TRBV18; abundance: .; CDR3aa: CASSPNSPGLGNEQFF
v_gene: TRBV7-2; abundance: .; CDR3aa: CASSVQGYTEAFF
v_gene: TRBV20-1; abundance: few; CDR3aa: CSALRKETQYF
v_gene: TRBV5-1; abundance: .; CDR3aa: CASSNKTSGAYNEQFF
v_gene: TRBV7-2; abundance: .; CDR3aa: CASSLGQAQNIQYF
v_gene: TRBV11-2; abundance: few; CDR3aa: CASSLAGGSTDTQYF
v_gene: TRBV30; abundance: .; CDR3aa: CALGSGNNQPQHF
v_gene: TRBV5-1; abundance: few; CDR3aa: CASTGGIYGYTF